This T cell receptor (beta chain) was captured in a study of blood T cell repertoires in COVID-19. On the study more broadly: COVID-19 samples collected from the United States, Italy and Spain covered acute and convalescent phases. T cells, B-cell-depleted T cells, or PBMCs supplied cDNA or gDNA.

Trimming took off 3 bases at V and 7 bases at J, with 22 bases between the two ends. The CDR3 is 16 residues long. Looked up from germline, CDR1 is MDHEN and CDR2 is SYDVKM. Under the authors' procedure: Estimation of nucleated cell counts relied on the amplification of reference gene primers. Measured with immunoSEQ multiplex PCR; TCRdb has only the in-frame clones, and not every one. V, J and clone size reflect that table, while D and trimming were determined from the DNA. The sample consists of about 270,000 clones, 84% of them appearing once. Source material: peripheral blood. This sequence joins TRBV28 and TRBJ2-7; D may be TRBD1 (6 bases). The sequence was collected from a human donor in a cohort sampled during active COVID-19. The CDR3 here is CASSFTPGNRVVEQYF. As DNA, the CDR3 is TGTGCCAGCAGTTTCACCCCCGGGAACAGGGTAGTAGAGCAGTACTTC. The full variable domain, completed using reference TRBV28 and TRBJ2-7, is DVKVTQSSRYLVKRTGEKVFLECVQDMDHENMFWYRQDPGLGLRLIYFSYDVKMKEKGDIPEGYSVSREKKERFSLILESASTNQTSMYLCASSFTPGNRVVEQYFGPGTRLTVT.